This T cell receptor (beta chain) emerged from a study of T cell changes during pregnancy in multiple sclerosis. The table came from immunoSEQ multiplex PCR; TCRdb's copy has only in-frame clones and leaves some out. The top ten hold approximately 1.5% of the sample, which has about 70,000 clones, approximately 90% seen once. Sequenced here: peripheral blood, sampled in the third trimester of pregnancy. The receptor was derived from a female donor in good health, enrolled as a control in a pregnancy study.

CDR3 bases: TGTGCCTGGAGTAGCGCGGGACAGACAAACACCGGGGAGCTGTTTTTT. Encoded protein: CAWSSAGQTNTGELFF. The chain links TRBV30 to TRBJ2-2; maybe TRBD1 (7 bases). CDR1 is GTSNPN and CDR2 is SVGIG in the germline V gene (reference sequence). The CDR3 length is 16 residues. With 2 bases removed from V and 2 bases from J, the gap between germline ends came to 15 bases. Complete variable domain (other parts from reference TRBV30 and TRBJ2-2): SQTIHQWPATLVQPVGSPLSLECTVEGTSNPNLYWYRQAAGRGLQLLFYSVGIGQISSEVPQNLSASRPQDRQFILSSKKLLLSDSGFYLCAWSSAGQTNTGELFFGEGSRLTVL.